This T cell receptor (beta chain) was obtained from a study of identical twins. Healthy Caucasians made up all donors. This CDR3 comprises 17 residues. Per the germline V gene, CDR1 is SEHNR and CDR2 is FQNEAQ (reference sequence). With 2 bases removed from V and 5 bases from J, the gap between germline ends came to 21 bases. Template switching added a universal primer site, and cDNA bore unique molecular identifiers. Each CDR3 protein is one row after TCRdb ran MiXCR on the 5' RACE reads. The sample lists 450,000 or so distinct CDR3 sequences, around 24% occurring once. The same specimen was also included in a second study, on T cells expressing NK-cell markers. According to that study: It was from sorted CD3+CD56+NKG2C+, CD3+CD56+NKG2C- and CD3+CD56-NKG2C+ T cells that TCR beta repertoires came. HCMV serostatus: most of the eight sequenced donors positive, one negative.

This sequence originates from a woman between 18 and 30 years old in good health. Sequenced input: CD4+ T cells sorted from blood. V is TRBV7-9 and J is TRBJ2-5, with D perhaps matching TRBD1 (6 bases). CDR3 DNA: TGTGCCAGCAGCTTAACGGGGCAGGGGCGAAGGTCGGAGACCCAGTACTTC. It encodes CASSLTGQGRRSETQYF.